The present TCR beta chain was sequenced within a study of blood T cell repertoires in COVID-19. The wider study: From T cells, B-cell-depleted T cells, or PBMCs came the material, which was cDNA or gDNA.

CDR3 size: 14 residues. Germline assignment: CDR1 SGHDN and CDR2 FVKESK. V was shortened by 1 base and J by 1 base, with 7 bases between the two germline ends. Only in-frame clones appear in the TCRdb table, and some are missing; sequencing was by immunoSEQ multiplex PCR. In the table there are roughly 170,000 clones, around 89% of which are singletons. Input material: peripheral blood. The gene calls are TRBV14 and TRBJ1-1; D is unresolved. The receptor was derived from a man aged 60 to 75 with acute or convalescent COVID-19. The CDR3 nucleotides are TGTGCCAGCAGCCAAGTCCGGGGGAACACTGAAGCTTTCTTT. As protein: CASSQVRGNTEAFF.